Below are 10 T cell receptor beta chains sequenced from a single sample in a study of graft-versus-host responses after intestinal transplantation. Measured with immunoSEQ multiplex PCR; TCRdb has only the in-frame clones, and not every one. Counted here are about 90,000 clones, just under 95% occurring once; the ten biggest clones make up 0.4% to 0.6%. What these receptors recognize is not known. The sample here was unstimulated CD8+ T cells sorted from spleen or lymph node cells, taken before intestinal transplant. Every receptor here comes from a human donor who received an intestinal transplant.

This chain links TRBV5-4 with TRBJ2-1, with a possible D match to TRBD2 (6 bases). V lost 2 bases, J lost 5 bases, and 11 bases lay in between. This CDR3 contains 14 residues. CDR1 is SGHNT, CDR2 YYREEE, per germline (reference sequence). In nucleotides, the CDR3 is TGTGCCAGCAGCTTCGGGGGACTCCACAATGAGCAGTTCTTC. The encoded protein is CASSFGGLHNEQFF.

This clone was picked up one time. The chain's CDR3 is CASSLMLAGVGNEQFF. CDR3 coding DNA: TGTGCCAGCAGTTTAATGCTAGCGGGAGTGGGAAATGAGCAGTTCTTC. V and J are TRBV27 and TRBJ2-1; the match to TRBD2 covers 10 bases. V shed 2 bases and J 7 bases; nucleotides not matched to a gene: 8. The CDR3 runs 16 residues. Germline CDR1 MNHEY, CDR2 SMNVEV (reference sequence).

This clone has a single count. The rearrangement links TRBV6-5 to TRBJ2-3; 9 positions agree with TRBD1. The germline CDR1 and CDR2 sequences are MNHEY and SVGAGI. The CDR3 covers 14 residues. J lost 6 bases, V lost 5 bases, and 6 bases had no gene match. The CDR3 protein is CASSDGTGSDTQYF. The CDR3 DNA reads as TGTGCCAGCAGTGACGGGACAGGGTCGGATACGCAGTATTTT.

CDR3: CASRNSGIPYEQYF. In nucleotides, the CDR3 is TGTGCCAGCAGAAATAGCGGGATCCCCTACGAGCAGTACTTC. This chain uses TRBV27 with TRBJ2-7; TRBD2 matches at 8 bases. CDR1 and CDR2 from the germline V gene are MNHEY and SMNVEV (reference sequence). The CDR3 is 14 residues long. Trimming took 6 bases from V and 2 from J; bases not matched to a gene: 6.

The chain has TRBV19 and TRBJ2-1, with 7 positions matching TRBD2. Germline V gene sequence: CDR1 LNHDA, CDR2 SQIVND (reference sequence). The J segment lost 5 bases and the V segment lost 3 bases, leaving 7 bases of the junction unmatched. CDR3 size: 15 residues. This CDR3 is CASSMGRAPHNEQFF. The CDR3 nucleotides read TGTGCCAGTAGTATGGGGAGGGCCCCCCACAATGAGCAGTTCTTC.

The V gene is TRBV30, the J gene TRBJ1-2; tentatively, D is TRBD1 (6 bases). The V end lost 1 base, the J end lost 4 bases, and 10 bases lay between the germline ends. CDR3 length equals 13 residues. In germline, CDR1 is GTSNPN, CDR2 SVGIG (reference sequence). CDR3 nucleotide sequence: TGTGCCTGGAGTGAAACAGGGTCCTATGGCTACACCTTC. Translated, it gives CAWSETGSYGYTF.

This chain links TRBV4-1 with TRBJ2-7; TRBD2 aligns across 9 bases. V was pared by 0 bases and J by 0 bases, with 9 bases of the junction left unmatched. In germline, CDR1 is MGHRA, CDR2 YSYEKL. The CDR3 is made up of 18 amino acids. CDR3 bases: TGCGCCAGCAGCCAAGACAGCGGGGGGTTTTTAAGCTCCTACGAGCAGTACTTC. Translation: CASSQDSGGFLSSYEQYF.

The chain has TRBV5-6 and TRBJ1-6; 11 bases are a match to TRBD1. The germline CDR1 and CDR2 sequences are SGHDT and YYEEEE. The CDR3 runs 14 residues. The V and J ends lost 0 bases and 11 bases, in that order; junction bases with no gene match: 1. CDR3 sequence: CASSLGTGGTPLHF. CDR3 bases: TGTGCCAGCAGCTTGGGGACAGGGGGCACACCCCTCCACTTT.

V and J are TRBV5-4 and TRBJ1-6; 9 nucleotides agree with TRBD1. This CDR3 comprises 15 residues. Germline CDR1 SGHNT, CDR2 YYREEE (reference sequence). J gave up 7 bases and V 6 bases, and 8 bases lay outside the gene matches. CDR3 bases: TGTGCCAGCAACCACCGGGACAGGGTGAATTCACCCCTCCACTTT. Encoded protein: CASNHRDRVNSPLHF.

This chain uses TRBV7-9 with TRBJ2-3, with 9 bases matching TRBD2. Germline V gene sequence: CDR1 SEHNR, CDR2 FQNEAQ (reference sequence). V was pared by 1 base and J by 5 bases, with 7 bases of the junction left unmatched. The CDR3 consists of 16 residues. CDR3 DNA sequence: TGTGCCAGCAGCTTAGTAGCGGGAGAGGGAGGAGATACGCAGTATTTT. Its translation: CASSLVAGEGGDTQYF. The variable domain in full, with the rest retrieved from reference TRBV7-9 and TRBJ2-3, is DTGVSQNPRHKITKRGQNVTFRCDPISEHNRLYWYRQTLGQGPEFLTYFQNEAQLEKSRLLSDRFSAERPKGSFSTLEIQRTEQGDSAMYLCASSLVAGEGGDTQYFGPGTRLTVL.